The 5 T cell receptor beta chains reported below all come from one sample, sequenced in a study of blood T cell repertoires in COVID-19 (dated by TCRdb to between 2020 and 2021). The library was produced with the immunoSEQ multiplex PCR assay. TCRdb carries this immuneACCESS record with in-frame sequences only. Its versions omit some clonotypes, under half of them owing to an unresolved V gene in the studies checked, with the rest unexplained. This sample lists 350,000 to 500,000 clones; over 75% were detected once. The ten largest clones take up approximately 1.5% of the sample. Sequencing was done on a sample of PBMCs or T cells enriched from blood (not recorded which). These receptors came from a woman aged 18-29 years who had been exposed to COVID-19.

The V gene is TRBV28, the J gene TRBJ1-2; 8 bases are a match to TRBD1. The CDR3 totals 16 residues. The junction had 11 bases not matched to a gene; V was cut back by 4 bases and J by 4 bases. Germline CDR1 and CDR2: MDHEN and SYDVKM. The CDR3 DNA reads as TGTGCCAGCAGTTCCCCGACAGGGGATGTGGGCTATGGCTACACCTTC. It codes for CASSSPTGDVGYGYTF.

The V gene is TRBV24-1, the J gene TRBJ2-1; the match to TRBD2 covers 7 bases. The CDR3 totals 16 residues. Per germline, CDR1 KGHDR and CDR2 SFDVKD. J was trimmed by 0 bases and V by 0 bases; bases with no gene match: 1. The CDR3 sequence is CATSDLAGVSYNEQFF. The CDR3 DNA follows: TGTGCCACCAGTGATTTGGCGGGGGTCTCCTACAATGAGCAGTTCTTC.

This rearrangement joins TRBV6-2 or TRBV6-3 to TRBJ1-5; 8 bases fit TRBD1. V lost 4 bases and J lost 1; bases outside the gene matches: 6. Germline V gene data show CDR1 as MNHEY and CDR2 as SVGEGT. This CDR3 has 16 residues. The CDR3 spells CASSSDRGQSNQPQHF. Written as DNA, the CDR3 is TGTGCCAGCAGTTCTGACAGGGGCCAGAGCAATCAGCCCCAGCATTTT.

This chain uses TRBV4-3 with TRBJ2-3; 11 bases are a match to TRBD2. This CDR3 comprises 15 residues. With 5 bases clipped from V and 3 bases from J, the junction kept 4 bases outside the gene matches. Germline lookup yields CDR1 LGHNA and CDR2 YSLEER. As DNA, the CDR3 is TGCGCCAGCAGCTCCCTAGCGGGGGGTACAGATACGCAGTATTTT. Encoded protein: CASSSLAGGTDTQYF.

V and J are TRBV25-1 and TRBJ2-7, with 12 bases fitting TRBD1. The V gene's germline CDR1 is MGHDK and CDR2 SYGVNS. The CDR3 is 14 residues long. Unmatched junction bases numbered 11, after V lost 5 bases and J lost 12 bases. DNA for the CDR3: TGTGCCAGCAGTCCAATCTCTGGGACAGGGGGCTGGTACTTC. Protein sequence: CASSPISGTGGWYF.